These 17 T cell receptor beta chains were sequenced from one sample in a study of shared clonotypes between healthy human individuals. Repertoires were generated with immunoSEQ multiplex PCR, while TCRdb's copy carries only in-frame clones and drops some. Among about 2.3 million clones, about 92% were seen once, and the ten largest hold about 0.37%. The sequencing input was naive CD4+ T cells from PBMCs. The subset denotes: CD45RA+ positively selected. Receptor source: a young man in good health. Some clones in this sample may be carry-over from other donors' samples.

This clone was seen only once. The same CDR3 also results from other DNA sequences found in this sample. The chain joins TRBV28 to TRBJ2-3; 7 nucleotides align to TRBD2. The ends lost 5 bases at V and 6 bases at J; junction bases unmatched: 8. The CDR3 has 14 residues. Germline assignment: CDR1 MDHEN and CDR2 SYDVKM. The CDR3, as DNA: TGTGCCAGCAGTCCAGGCGGGAGTGGGGATACGCAGTATTTT. The encoded protein is CASSPGGSGDTQYF.

This rearrangement joins TRBV5-6 to TRBJ2-7; TRBD2 aligns across 8 bases. This CDR3 contains 15 residues. V trimming: 5 bases; J trimming: 2 bases; junction bases outside the gene matches: 9. The V gene's germline CDR1 is SGHDT and CDR2 YYEEEE. CDR3 protein: CASRAQREYPYEQYF. DNA for the CDR3: TGTGCCAGCAGAGCCCAGCGGGAGTACCCCTACGAGCAGTACTTC.

This clone was detected only once. The chain is built from TRBV28 and TRBJ1-2, with TRBD1 as a possible D gene (5 bases). Germline assignment: CDR1 MDHEN and CDR2 SYDVKM. The ends were cut back, 5 bases at V and 5 bases at J, with 21 bases in the middle. The CDR3 sequence is 16 residues long. CDR3 nucleotides: TGTGCCAGCAGTGGAGGATGGGGCCCTTCTCGTTATGGCTACACCTTC. It codes for CASSGGWGPSRYGYTF.

J is TRBJ2-7 and V is TRBV7-9; D call uncertain. V dropped 5 bases and J dropped 3 bases, with 11 bases sitting between them. This CDR3 has 13 residues. The germline V gene encodes CDR1 SEHNR and CDR2 FQNEAQ (reference sequence). In nucleotides, the CDR3 is TGTGCCAGCAGCCCCAGAAGAAACTACGAGCAGTACTTC. Protein sequence: CASSPRRNYEQYF.

The gene calls are TRBV14 and TRBJ1-5; perhaps TRBD1 as D (5 bases). Germline assignment: CDR1 SGHDN and CDR2 FVKESK. The CDR3 runs 14 residues. Trimming removed 4 bases from V and 7 bases from J, with 14 bases in between. CDR3 nucleotide sequence: TGTGCCAGCAGCCGGATAGGGAAGGGGCAGCCCCAGCATTTT. This codes for CASSRIGKGQPQHF.

The chain is built from TRBV28 and TRBJ1-5; D perhaps matches TRBD1 (6 bases). V shed 7 bases and J shed 3 bases, with 16 bases lying between them. CDR1 is MDHEN, CDR2 SYDVKM, per germline. This CDR3 has 15 residues. This CDR3 reads CASTLLQGNNQPQHF. CDR3 DNA sequence: TGTGCCAGCACCCTTTTACAGGGCAACAATCAGCCCCAGCATTTT. Based on the CDR3 plus reference TRBV28 and TRBJ1-5, the full variable domain is DVKVTQSSRYLVKRTGEKVFLECVQDMDHENMFWYRQDPGLGLRLIYFSYDVKMKEKGDIPEGYSVSREKKERFSLILESASTNQTSMYLCASTLLQGNNQPQHFGDGTRLSIL.

This clone came up once. This sequence joins TRBV2 and TRBJ1-5, with a weak D call TRBD1 (5 bases). Germline CDR1 reads SNHLY; CDR2 reads FYNNEI. The ends were cut back, 11 bases at V and 2 bases at J, with 16 bases in the middle. The CDR3 runs to 14 residues. CDR3 sequence (DNA): TGTGCCGGAACCCGGGACCGACGCAATCAGCCCCAGCATTTT. The encoded protein is CAGTRDRRNQPQHF.

This sequence joins TRBV18 and TRBJ2-7, with D tentatively TRBD1 (6 bases). V was trimmed by 4 bases and J by 0 bases, leaving 16 bases between them. The CDR3 runs 16 residues. Germline V gives CDR1 KGHSH, CDR2 LQKENI. The CDR3 is CASSLGGGEVSYEQYF. CDR3 nucleotide sequence: TGTGCCAGCTCACTGGGTGGGGGCGAGGTCTCCTACGAGCAGTACTTC.

The genes are TRBV9 and TRBJ2-5; 8 bases align to TRBD1. The V gene end was trimmed by 0 bases and the J gene end by 2 bases; junction bases not matched to a gene: 3. In germline, CDR1 is SGDLS, CDR2 YYNGEE. This CDR3 comprises 15 residues. CDR3 nucleotide sequence: TGTGCCAGCAGCGTAGACAGGGGGGTACAAGAGACCCAGTACTTC. It specifies CASSVDRGVQETQYF.

This sequence joins TRBV6-5 and TRBJ1-2; weak D call: TRBD1 (5 bases). V was trimmed by 10 bases and J by 8 bases, leaving 20 bases between them. The CDR3 runs to 13 residues. Germline V gene sequence: CDR1 MNHEY, CDR2 SVGAGI. CDR3 loop: CATRGGGVSGYTF. DNA for the CDR3: TGTGCCACCAGAGGTGGAGGGGTCTCAGGCTACACCTTC.

The chain couples TRBV6-6 to TRBJ1-6; D uncertain. This CDR3 is 13 amino acids long. V dropped 0 bases and J dropped 10 bases, with 7 bases sitting between them. Germline assignment: CDR1 MNHNY and CDR2 SVGAGI (reference sequence). CDR3 amino acids: CASSYSIESPLHF. Here the CDR3 DNA reads TGTGCCAGCAGTTACTCGATAGAGTCACCCCTCCACTTT.

Details on this clone: The same CDR3 arises from other DNA sequences in this sample as well. The J gene is TRBJ2-7, the V gene TRBV6-1, with 10 nucleotides matching TRBD1. The CDR3 is 15 residues long. After removal of 1 base from V and 7 bases from J, the junction contained 7 bases not matched to a gene. Germline CDR1 and CDR2: MNHNS and SASEGT. CDR3 in DNA: TGTGCCAGCAGTGAAGTCGGACAGGGGGTAGGAGAGCAGTACTTC. Translation: CASSEVGQGVGEQYF.

The chain has TRBV25-1 and TRBJ1-2, with D perhaps TRBD1 (5 bases). Germline V gene lookup returns CDR1 MGHDK and CDR2 SYGVNS. The V end was cut by 5 bases, the J end by 9 bases, with 16 bases between. The CDR3 covers 13 residues. The CDR3 spells CASSYRWGLSYTF. The CDR3 DNA reads as TGTGCCAGCAGTTACAGGTGGGGCCTGAGCTACACCTTC.

For this clone: This sample includes further DNA sequences coding for the same CDR3. The chain employs TRBV28 and TRBJ2-5, with TRBD1 identical over 7 bases. Germline loops: CDR1 MDHEN, CDR2 SYDVKM. This CDR3 is 13 amino acids long. The V gene end was trimmed by 7 bases and the J gene end by 5 bases; junction bases not matched to a gene: 7. The CDR3 loop reads CASTPGRGETQYF. CDR3 bases: TGTGCCAGCACCCCCGGCAGGGGGGAGACCCAGTACTTC. Looking up the rest from reference TRBV28 and TRBJ2-5 gives the full variable domain: DVKVTQSSRYLVKRTGEKVFLECVQDMDHENMFWYRQDPGLGLRLIYFSYDVKMKEKGDIPEGYSVSREKKERFSLILESASTNQTSMYLCASTPGRGETQYFGPGTRLLVL.

The rearrangement links TRBV21-1 to TRBJ2-6; TRBD1 is taken as the D call from the table, unchecked against the DNA. TRBV21-1 is described as a pseudogene. This CDR3 region has 23 residues. The CDR3 here is CASSKCAGTGGILLLSGANVLTF. CDR3 sequence (DNA): TGTGCCAGCAGCAAATGTGCCGGGACAGGGGGAATTCTACTCCTCTCTGGGGCCAACGTCCTGACTTTC.

The rearrangement links TRBV28 to TRBJ2-3; D is perhaps TRBD2 (6 bases). V lost 7 bases and J 3 bases, leaving 14 bases between the germline ends. Germline V gene data show CDR1 as MDHEN and CDR2 as SYDVKM. The CDR3 is 14 residues long. The CDR3 DNA is TGTGCCAGCATGGTCGGGAGAAGAACAGATACGCAGTATTTT. Translating gives CASMVGRRTDTQYF. Supplemented by reference TRBV28 and TRBJ2-3, the full variable domain reads DVKVTQSSRYLVKRTGEKVFLECVQDMDHENMFWYRQDPGLGLRLIYFSYDVKMKEKGDIPEGYSVSREKKERFSLILESASTNQTSMYLCASMVGRRTDTQYFGPGTRLTVL.

In DNA form, the CDR3 reads TGTGCCATCAGTGAGTCACCCACAGGGGAGGGTCAGCCCCAGCATTTT. Protein: CAISESPTGEGQPQHF. This chain uses TRBV10-3 with TRBJ1-5; the match to TRBD1 covers 7 bases. The V segment lost 0 bases and the J segment 6 bases; nucleotides outside the gene matches: 8. CDR1 ENHRY and CDR2 SYGVKD come from the germline V gene. The CDR3 length is 16 residues.